This T cell receptor beta chain is from a study of early T cells in non-severe SARS-CoV-2 infection. A single record per CDR3 protein comes from TCRdb applying MiXCR to the 5' RACE reads. The table lists tens of thousands of distinct CDR3 sequences, approximately 13% of them singletons. V was shortened by 7 bases and J by 4 bases, with 17 bases between the two germline ends. Germline V gives CDR1 MNHNS, CDR2 SASEGT. CDR3 length equals 14 residues. The clonotype originates from an adult who was a healthcare worker with PCR-confirmed SARS-CoV-2 infection or an uninfected control (not recorded which). Material for sequencing was whole blood. The rearrangement uses TRBV6-1 and TRBJ2-7, with TRBD2 as a possible D gene (6 bases). CDR3 nucleotides: TGTGCCAGCATCCCGACTCCCGGGAGTTACGAGCAGTACTTC. Translated, it gives CASIPTPGSYEQYF.